These 2 T cell receptor beta chains were all obtained from the same sample, sequenced in a study of OX40 agonist ivuxolimab in advanced cancers. Repertoires were generated with immunoSEQ multiplex PCR, while TCRdb's copy carries only in-frame clones and drops some. The sample has about 62,000 clones, 85% seen once. The sample consisted of CD4+ or CD8+ T cells sorted from blood, taken in a trial of the OX40 agonist ivuxolimab. Source of these receptors: an adult with an advanced solid tumor such as melanoma, head and neck, liver or kidney cancer.

The rearrangement links TRBV18 to TRBJ2-5; possibly TRBD1 or TRBD2 for D (6 bases each). Per germline, CDR1 KGHSH and CDR2 LQKENI. CDR3 length equals 17 residues. V was clipped by 0 bases and J by 3 bases, with 17 bases between them. The CDR3 is CASSPPNTGAFKETQYF. The CDR3 DNA reads as TGTGCCAGCTCACCACCGAATACGGGGGCCTTTAAAGAGACCCAGTACTTC. The entire variable domain, with the rest obtained from reference TRBV18 and TRBJ2-5, is as follows: NAGVMQNPRHLVRRRGQEARLRCSPMKGHSHVYWYRQLPEEGLKFMVYLQKENIIDESGMPKERFSAEFPKEGPSILRIQQVVRGDSAAYFCASSPPNTGAFKETQYFGPGTRLLVL.

This sequence joins TRBV28 and TRBJ1-5; D is unclear. V was cut by 6 bases and J by 4 bases, with 16 bases left in between. This CDR3 contains 15 residues. Germline values: CDR1 MDHEN, CDR2 SYDVKM. CDR3 in amino acids: CASSLILDRNQPQHF. CDR3 in DNA: TGTGCCAGCAGCCTCATCCTAGACCGAAATCAGCCCCAGCATTTT.